One and the same sample provided the 9 T cell receptor beta chains below, sequenced in a study of blood T cell repertoires in COVID-19. Sequencing used immunoSEQ multiplex PCR; TCRdb keeps in-frame clones, though not all of them. This repertoire shows about 70,000 clones, about 80% found once; its top ten account for 6.9%. Sequences were obtained from peripheral blood. Receptors were obtained from a man aged 25 to 40 with COVID-19, enrolled during active disease.

The J gene is TRBJ2-7, the V gene TRBV29-1; D is unresolved. Germline V CDR1 and CDR2: SQVTM, ANQGSEA. This CDR3 contains 12 residues. V gave up 8 bases and J gave up 0 bases, with 11 bases separating them. The CDR3 nucleotides read TGCAGCTATACGACTTCCTCCTACGAGCAGTACTTC. Protein: CSYTTSSYEQYF.

This chain connects TRBV25-1 to TRBJ2-2; 10 positions match TRBD1. The CDR3 consists of 15 residues. J lost 6 bases, V lost 4 bases, and 5 bases had no gene match. Germline V CDR1 and CDR2: MGHDK, SYGVNS. The CDR3 sequence: CASSGDRGRSGELFF. The CDR3 nucleotides are TGTGCCAGCAGTGGGGACAGGGGTCGATCCGGGGAGCTGTTTTTT.

The chain has TRBV5-3 and TRBJ1-5; the D is unclear. TRBV5-3 has ORF status, its function being uncertain. V was cut by 4 bases and J by 0 bases, with 14 bases left in between. The CDR3 spans 16 residues. The CDR3 DNA follows: TGTGCCAGAAGCCTGGAGTCCCCACTTAGCAATCAGCCCCAGCATTTT. This codes for CARSLESPLSNQPQHF.

The chain has TRBV5-6 and TRBJ2-5; 10 bases fit TRBD2. This CDR3 has 13 residues. Germline V gives CDR1 SGHDT, CDR2 YYEEEE. V dropped 4 bases and J dropped 5; count of bases not matched to a gene: 2. CDR3 nucleotides: TGTGCCAGCAGCCTAGCGGGAGTTGAGACCCAGTACTTC. It yields the protein CASSLAGVETQYF.

For the CDR3, the DNA is TGTGCCAGCAGTCTCCTTTTGTATGGCTACACCTTC. It codes for CASSLLLYGYTF. The chain uses TRBV12-3 or TRBV12-4 and TRBJ1-2; D remains ambiguous. The ends were cut back, 5 bases at V and 5 bases at J, with 9 bases in the middle. This CDR3 has 12 residues.

The chain has TRBV11-1 and TRBJ1-1; D might be TRBD1 (5 bases). Trimming shortened V by 5 bases and J by 1 base, and 11 bases separated the two germline ends. CDR1 is SGHAT and CDR2 is FQDESV in the germline V gene (reference sequence). The CDR3 is 14 amino acids. DNA of the CDR3: TGTGCCAGCAGCAAGTCCACAGGGAACACTGAAGCTTTCTTT. It specifies CASSKSTGNTEAFF.

The rearrangement joins TRBV6-4 to TRBJ2-1, with 11 bases identical to TRBD2. The CDR3 sequence is 15 residues long. V gave up 6 bases and J gave up 7 bases; unmatched junction bases: 8. Germline CDR1 MRHNA, CDR2 SNTAGT. The CDR3 nucleotides are TGTGCCAGCAGCGGTACTAGCGGGAGTGGGAATGAGCAGTTCTTC. It encodes CASSGTSGSGNEQFF.

The chain carries TRBV5-1 and TRBJ2-3, with 8 nucleotides matching TRBD1. V lost 5 bases, J lost 2 bases, and 10 bases stayed unmatched. Germline assignment: CDR1 SGHRS and CDR2 YFSETQ. The CDR3 sequence is 16 residues long. The CDR3 loop is CASSPITGGVTDTQYF. For the CDR3, the DNA is TGCGCCAGCAGTCCAATCACAGGGGGAGTCACAGATACGCAGTATTTT.

This chain joins TRBV19 and TRBJ2-5; 10 nucleotides line up with TRBD1. This CDR3 region has 17 residues. J was trimmed by 2 bases and V by 5 bases; bases with no gene match: 11. The V gene's germline CDR1 is LNHDA and CDR2 SQIVND (reference sequence). This CDR3 is CASSPWRDRGWQETQYF. The CDR3 nucleotides read TGTGCCAGTAGTCCCTGGAGGGACAGGGGATGGCAAGAGACCCAGTACTTC.